This TCR beta chain was recorded in a study of cytomegalovirus exposure and HLA in healthy donors. V shed 6 bases and J 8 bases; nucleotides not matched to a gene: 12. This CDR3 is built from 15 residues. The germline gives CDR1 MGHRA, CDR2 YSYEKL. Assay: immunoSEQ multiplex PCR; the TCRdb copy retains only in-frame clones and omits some. Here the sample spans around 66,000 clones, around 97% being singletons. The sequence derives from a woman in her late teens or twenties in good health and CMV-seropositive. The sequencing sample was made of PBMCs. This chain uses TRBV4-1 with TRBJ1-4; 7 bases align to TRBD1. The CDR3: CASRLATGSREKLFF. CDR3 sequence (DNA): TGCGCCAGCAGGCTGGCGACAGGGTCCCGGGAAAAACTGTTTTTT.